The following is a TCR beta chain sequence with its context. Original processing notes: For nucleated cells, counts were estimated from reference gene primer amplification. Measured with immunoSEQ multiplex PCR; TCRdb has only the in-frame clones, and not every one. V and J calls plus clone size are reproduced from that table; the DNA served to infer D and trimming. The repertoire holds approximately 300,000 clones, with 75% to 90% as singletons. Enrollment of patients from Seattle took place during active infection, with longitudinal follow-up. This entry belongs to a study of blood T cell repertoires in COVID-19. On the study more broadly: Collection of acute and convalescent COVID-19 samples took place in the United States, Italy and Spain. Sample material is recorded as cDNA or gDNA derived from T cells, B-cell-depleted T cells, or PBMCs.

This CDR3 region has 17 residues. Trimming left V 0 bases short and J 1 base short, with 15 bases between. Germline values: CDR1 LGHDT, CDR2 YNNKEL (reference sequence). The TCR originated in a woman in her 50s with COVID-19, enrolled during active disease. The chain recombines TRBV3-1 (or the pseudogene TRBV3-2) with TRBJ1-2; possible D gene TRBD1, 6 bases. The sequenced sample was peripheral blood. CDR3 in amino acids: CASSQDRITGINYGYTF. The CDR3 DNA reads TGTGCCAGCAGCCAAGATAGGATTACAGGGATTAACTATGGCTACACCTTC.